This TCR beta chain is from a study of blood T cell repertoires in COVID-19. The wider study: There were acute and convalescent COVID-19 samples, and they came from the United States, Italy and Spain. From T cells, B-cell-depleted T cells, or PBMCs came the material, which was cDNA or gDNA.

The CDR3 is 15 residues long. Trimming shortened V by 3 bases and J by 6 bases, and 18 bases separated the two germline ends. The germline gives CDR1 MDHEN, CDR2 SYDVKM. Authors' processing steps: Reference gene primer amplification yielded estimated nucleated cell counts. TCRdb keeps only in-frame clones here, not all; method: immunoSEQ multiplex PCR. That table gives V, J and clone size, and the DNA gave D and trimming. The table has 200,000 to 300,000 clones, 70% to 90% seen once; the top ten hold less than 4.5%. The chain has TRBV28 and TRBJ2-7; possible D gene TRBD1, 6 bases. Material for sequencing was peripheral blood. This sequence was found in a man in his fifties or sixties with acute or convalescent COVID-19. The chain's CDR3 is CASSFNREPGSEQYF. DNA of the CDR3: TGTGCCAGCAGTTTTAACAGGGAGCCTGGCTCCGAGCAGTACTTC. The whole variable domain, remainder taken from reference TRBV28 and TRBJ2-7, is DVKVTQSSRYLVKRTGEKVFLECVQDMDHENMFWYRQDPGLGLRLIYFSYDVKMKEKGDIPEGYSVSREKKERFSLILESASTNQTSMYLCASSFNREPGSEQYFGPGTRLTVT.